This T cell receptor beta chain is from a study of shared clonotypes between healthy human individuals. V lost 4 bases to trimming and J lost 6 bases, with 5 bases between them. Germline loops: CDR1 SGHTA, CDR2 FQGTGA. The CDR3 loop spans 11 amino acids. On this clone: Its cognate antigen is unknown.

Naive CD8 populations comprised CD45RO-negative cells positively selected for CCR7, excluding terminally differentiated effector memory CD45RA+ cells. Study-wide results and caveats: A generally larger estimated richness was seen in naive subsets than in memory subsets.

TCRdb's table, derived via immunoSEQ multiplex PCR, lists solely in-frame clones and lacks some. The sample contains approximately 810,000 clones, around 93% of which appear only once. The clonotype comes from a man in his thirties or forties in good health. This sequence joins TRBV7-3 and TRBJ2-3; D gene ambiguous. Material: naive CD8+ T cells sorted from blood. This chain's CDR3 is CASSSSDTQYF. CDR3 in DNA: TGTGCCAGCAGCTCCTCGGATACGCAGTATTTT.